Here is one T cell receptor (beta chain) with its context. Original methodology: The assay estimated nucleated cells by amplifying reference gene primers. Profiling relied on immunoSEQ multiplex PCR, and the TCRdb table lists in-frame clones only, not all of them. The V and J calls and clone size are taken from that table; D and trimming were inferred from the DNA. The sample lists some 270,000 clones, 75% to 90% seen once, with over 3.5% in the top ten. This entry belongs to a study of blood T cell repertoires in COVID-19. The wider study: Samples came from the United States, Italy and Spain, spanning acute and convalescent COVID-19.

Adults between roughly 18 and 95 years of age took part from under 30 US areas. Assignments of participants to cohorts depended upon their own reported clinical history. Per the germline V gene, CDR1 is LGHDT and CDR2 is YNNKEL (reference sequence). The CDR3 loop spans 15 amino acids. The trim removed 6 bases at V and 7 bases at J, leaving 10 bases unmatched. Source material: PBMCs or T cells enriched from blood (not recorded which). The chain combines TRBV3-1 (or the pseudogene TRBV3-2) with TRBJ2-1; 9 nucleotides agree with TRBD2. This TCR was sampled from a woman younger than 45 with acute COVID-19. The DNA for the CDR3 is TGTGCCAGCAGTCTTACTAGCGGGTTACCGAATGAGCAGTTCTTC. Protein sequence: CASSLTSGLPNEQFF.